Sequencing of this T cell receptor beta chain was carried out in a study of regulatory T cells in long-lasting Graves disease. At the level of the study: Graves' patients, diagnosed recently, had received antithyroid drugs under 3 months.

Researchers made TCR beta libraries by using iRepertoire HTBI primers and running Arm-PCR on CDR3 regions. TCRdb fed the multiplex PCR reads into MiXCR, producing one record per CDR3 protein. Among a few hundred thousand distinct CDR3 sequences, 15% to 20% were seen once, and the ten largest hold 11% to 15%. V shed 1 base and J shed 4 bases, with 14 bases lying between them. This CDR3 has 16 residues. CDR1 and CDR2 (germline): SGHTA, FQGNSA. Sample time point: newly diagnosed GD, antithyroid drugs for less than 3 months. The authors made the TCR library using RNA they extracted from PBMCs. Study-wide results and caveats: No thyroid tissue was studied; the work used peripheral blood only. It was in persistent disease that TRBV28, TRBJ1-2 and TRBJ2-5 were favored.

For this clonotype: The antigen is not known.

Another study also made use of these data, one on T cells in Graves' hyperthyroidism and ophthalmopathy. That source notes: For the diagnoses, clinical symptoms, serum thyroxine and TRAb, thyroid ultrasound and orbital computed tomography were used.

This specimen was peripheral blood mononuclear cells (PBMCs), taken at new diagnosis, from a patient treated with antithyroid drugs. The sequence derives from a woman in her thirties with Graves disease. The gene calls are TRBV7-2 and TRBJ2-1, with a weak D call TRBD2 (7 bases). In nucleotides, the CDR3 is TGTGCCAGCAGCTTAGATTGGGGGCGGGGGTACAATGAGCAGTTCTTC. Translated: CASSLDWGRGYNEQFF.